By proportion, the clone carrying this T cell receptor beta chain is large. The target antigen is unknown. The study, taken as a whole, reports: Greatest tumor Treg TCR overlap was with tumor naive CD4+ cells. The TCR gene usage of tumor memory CD4+ T cells clustered together with blood and lymph node memory CD4+ cells and with lymph node naive CD4+ cells. Under 2.1% of tumor Treg sequences matched blood Tregs or memory cells.

Cells sorted as Tregs were CD4+, CD25+ and CD127-/low. V was pared by 4 bases and J by 7 bases, with 22 bases between. There are 16 residues in the CDR3. Amplification of TRBV12-4/TRBJ1-2 clonotypes used adaptor-ligated barcode primers. TCRdb fed the multiplex PCR reads into MiXCR, producing one record per CDR3 protein. Here the sample spans 2,000 to 2,500 distinct CDR3 sequences, about 18% being singletons. The sequenced sample consisted of Tregs sorted from blood. The genes are TRBV12-3 or TRBV12-4 and TRBJ1-2; no clear D. The TCR comes from a female donor with breast cancer. The CDR3 sequence: CASSSDHSGVGSGYTF. The CDR3 DNA reads as TGTGCCAGCAGTTCGGATCATTCCGGGGTGGGGAGTGGCTACACCTTC.